The T cell receptor beta chain described here comes from a study of blood T cell repertoires in COVID-19. Profiled with immunoSEQ multiplex PCR; TCRdb holds only in-frame clones, not every one. Here the sample spans around 200,000 clones, 70% to 85% being singletons. What was sequenced was PBMCs or T cells enriched from blood (not recorded which). This clonotype was obtained from a woman in her twenties or thirties who had recovered from COVID-19.

The CDR3 DNA is TGTGCCAGCAGCCAAGAACACACCGGGAGGTACCAAGAGACCCAGTACTTC. Encoded protein: CASSQEHTGRYQETQYF. The rearrangement uses TRBV3-1 (or the pseudogene TRBV3-2) and TRBJ2-5; 7 bases match TRBD2. Germline assignment: CDR1 LGHDT and CDR2 YNNKEL (reference sequence). CDR3 length: 17 residues. V was clipped by 0 bases and J by 0 bases; unmatched bases: 7.